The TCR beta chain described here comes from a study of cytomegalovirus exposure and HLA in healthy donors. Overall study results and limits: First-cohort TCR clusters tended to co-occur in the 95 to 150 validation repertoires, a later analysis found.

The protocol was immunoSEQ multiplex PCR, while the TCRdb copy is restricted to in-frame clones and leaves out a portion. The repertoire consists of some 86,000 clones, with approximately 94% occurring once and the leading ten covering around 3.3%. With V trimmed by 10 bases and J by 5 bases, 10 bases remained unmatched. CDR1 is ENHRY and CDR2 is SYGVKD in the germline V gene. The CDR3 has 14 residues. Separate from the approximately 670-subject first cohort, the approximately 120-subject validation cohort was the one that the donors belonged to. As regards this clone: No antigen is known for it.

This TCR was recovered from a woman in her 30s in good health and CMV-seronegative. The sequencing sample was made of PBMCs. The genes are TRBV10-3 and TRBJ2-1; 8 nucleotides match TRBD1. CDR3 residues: CATQTGALNNEQFF. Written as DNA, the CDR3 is TGTGCCACCCAGACAGGGGCCCTAAACAATGAGCAGTTCTTC.